Listed below are T cell receptor beta chains from one sample, sequenced in a study of T cells after yellow fever vaccination. TCRdb re-called the 5' RACE reads through MiXCR, storing one row per CDR3 protein. The top ten clones hold roughly 17% of a sample with some 560,000 distinct CDR3 sequences, roughly a sixth of them seen once. Source: PBMCs, taken 4 to 5 days after the first yellow fever vaccination. Receptors originate from a man between 18 and 35 years old who received the YFV17D yellow fever vaccine. Both conserved end residues are part of each CDR3. Each record gives: CDR3 length, J gene, clone size, V gene, D gene, CDR3 protein, CDR3 DNA. The D gene is left open where the match is weak. Clone size is stated in some rows and not others, as once, few, many or a class when expanded.

len: 16; j_gene: TRBJ1-3; abundance: -; v_gene: TRBV7-6; d_gene: TRBD1; CDR3aa: CASSGDGQAVRNTIYF; CDR3nt: TGTGCCAGCAGCGGGGACGGACAGGCTGTACGAAACACCATATATTTT
len: 14; j_gene: TRBJ2-7; abundance: few; v_gene: TRBV18; d_gene: TRBD2; CDR3aa: CASSPSGGEREQYF; CDR3nt: TGTGCCAGCTCCCCTAGCGGGGGGGAACGCGAGCAGTACTTC
len: 13; j_gene: TRBJ2-1; abundance: few; v_gene: TRBV11-3; d_gene: -; CDR3aa: CASSSYGGNEQFF; CDR3nt: TGTGCCAGCAGCTCTTATGGGGGCAATGAGCAGTTCTTC
len: 16; j_gene: TRBJ2-3; abundance: few; v_gene: TRBV24-1; d_gene: -; CDR3aa: CATSDPLTVGTDTQYF; CDR3nt: TGTGCCACCAGTGACCCTTTGACAGTGGGCACAGATACGCAGTATTTT
len: 12; j_gene: TRBJ1-6; abundance: -; v_gene: TRBV25-1; d_gene: -; CDR3aa: CASQRPNSPLHF; CDR3nt: TGTGCCAGCCAGCGCCCTAATTCACCCCTCCACTTT
len: 18; j_gene: TRBJ1-3; abundance: -; v_gene: TRBV7-6; d_gene: -; CDR3aa: CASSLRGRTVISGNTIYF; CDR3nt: TGTGCCAGCAGCTTGCGAGGACGGACAGTAATCTCTGGAAACACCATATATTTT
len: 13; j_gene: TRBJ2-5; abundance: few; v_gene: TRBV12-3/TRBV12-4; d_gene: -; CDR3aa: CASTPRTGETQYF; CDR3nt: TGTGCCAGCACCCCTAGGACTGGAGAGACCCAGTACTTC
len: 16; j_gene: TRBJ2-3; abundance: few; v_gene: TRBV7-8; d_gene: -; CDR3aa: CASSLRRGQNTDTQYF; CDR3nt: TGTGCCAGCAGCCTCAGGAGGGGGCAGAACACAGATACGCAGTATTTT
len: 12; j_gene: TRBJ2-1; abundance: -; v_gene: TRBV12-5; d_gene: -; CDR3aa: CASGPGVNEQFF; CDR3nt: TGTGCTAGTGGTCCGGGGGTAAATGAGCAGTTCTTC
len: 13; j_gene: TRBJ1-2; abundance: -; v_gene: TRBV10-3; d_gene: -; CDR3aa: CAINLQGGSGYTF; CDR3nt: TGTGCCATCAATCTACAGGGAGGGTCTGGCTACACCTTC
len: 13; j_gene: TRBJ1-5; abundance: few; v_gene: TRBV20-1; d_gene: -; CDR3aa: CSANENSNQPQHF; CDR3nt: TGCAGTGCCAATGAGAACAGCAATCAGCCCCAGCATTTT
len: 15; j_gene: TRBJ2-7; abundance: many; v_gene: TRBV5-1; d_gene: TRBD1; CDR3aa: CASSLAGTGSYEQYF; CDR3nt: TGCGCCAGCAGCTTGGCCGGGACAGGGTCCTACGAGCAGTACTTC
len: 15; j_gene: TRBJ2-3; abundance: -; v_gene: TRBV7-2; d_gene: TRBD2; CDR3aa: CASSLISGATDTQYF; CDR3nt: TGTGCCAGCAGCCTTATCAGCGGGGCCACAGATACGCAGTATTTT
len: 16; j_gene: TRBJ2-2; abundance: -; v_gene: TRBV29-1; d_gene: TRBD2; CDR3aa: CSVYSGETVVGGELFF; CDR3nt: TGCAGCGTTTATAGCGGGGAGACCGTAGTGGGTGGGGAGCTGTTTTTT
len: 19; j_gene: TRBJ1-2; abundance: few; v_gene: TRBV5-1; d_gene: TRBD1; CDR3aa: CASSPIGRTGANHFYGYTF; CDR3nt: TGCGCCAGCAGCCCCATAGGAAGGACAGGGGCCAATCATTTCTATGGCTACACCTTC
len: 12; j_gene: TRBJ2-3; abundance: -; v_gene: TRBV29-1; d_gene: -; CDR3aa: CSVTGNTDTQYF; CDR3nt: TGCAGCGTTACTGGGAATACAGATACGCAGTATTTT
len: 14; j_gene: TRBJ2-1; abundance: -; v_gene: TRBV7-3; d_gene: TRBD2; CDR3aa: CASSSSGGANEQFF; CDR3nt: TGTGCCAGCAGCTCCAGCGGGGGGGCTAATGAGCAGTTCTTC
len: 13; j_gene: TRBJ2-2; abundance: -; v_gene: TRBV6-2/TRBV6-3; d_gene: -; CDR3aa: CASSYPPPGELFF; CDR3nt: TGTGCCAGCAGTTACCCCCCCCCCGGGGAGCTGTTTTTT
len: 13; j_gene: TRBJ1-5; abundance: -; v_gene: TRBV29-1; d_gene: -; CDR3aa: CSVGDGYNQPQHF; CDR3nt: TGCAGCGTGGGAGACGGCTACAATCAGCCCCAGCATTTT
len: 13; j_gene: TRBJ2-7; abundance: -; v_gene: TRBV4-3; d_gene: -; CDR3aa: CASSQEEYYEQYF; CDR3nt: TGCGCCAGCAGCCAAGAGGAGTACTACGAGCAGTACTTC
len: 16; j_gene: TRBJ2-3; abundance: -; v_gene: TRBV5-1; d_gene: TRBD1; CDR3aa: CASSFPLQGAGDTQYF; CDR3nt: TGCGCCAGCAGCTTCCCCTTGCAGGGGGCGGGAGATACGCAGTATTTT
len: 15; j_gene: TRBJ2-3; abundance: -; v_gene: TRBV30; d_gene: -; CDR3aa: CAWSGKGANTDTQYF; CDR3nt: TGTGCCTGGAGCGGTAAAGGGGCGAACACAGATACGCAGTATTTT
len: 13; j_gene: TRBJ1-1; abundance: many; v_gene: TRBV5-1; d_gene: -; CDR3aa: CASSLALNTEAFF; CDR3nt: TGCGCCAGCAGCTTGGCCTTGAACACTGAAGCTTTCTTT
len: 13; j_gene: TRBJ2-3; abundance: -; v_gene: TRBV6-2/TRBV6-3; d_gene: -; CDR3aa: CASMGQGADTQYF; CDR3nt: TGTGCCAGCATGGGGCAGGGAGCAGATACGCAGTATTTT
len: 15; j_gene: TRBJ2-2; abundance: -; v_gene: TRBV18; d_gene: -; CDR3aa: CASSLQGVDTGELFF; CDR3nt: TGTGCCAGCTCACTCCAGGGAGTAGACACCGGGGAGCTGTTTTTT
len: 13; j_gene: TRBJ2-2; abundance: few; v_gene: TRBV14; d_gene: -; CDR3aa: CASQTVLSGELFF; CDR3nt: TGTGCCAGCCAGACAGTTCTGTCCGGGGAGCTGTTTTTT
len: 16; j_gene: TRBJ2-3; abundance: -; v_gene: TRBV7-3; d_gene: TRBD1; CDR3aa: CASSLTDRGSTDTQYF; CDR3nt: TGTGCCAGCAGCTTAACGGACAGGGGAAGCACAGATACGCAGTATTTT
len: 14; j_gene: TRBJ1-5; abundance: few; v_gene: TRBV12-3/TRBV12-4; d_gene: -; CDR3aa: CASSLTGRHQPQHF; CDR3nt: TGTGCCAGCAGTTTAACAGGGCGCCATCAGCCCCAGCATTTT
len: 17; j_gene: TRBJ1-1; abundance: few; v_gene: TRBV4-1; d_gene: TRBD1; CDR3aa: CASSQPQLQGARTEAFF; CDR3nt: TGCGCCAGCAGCCAGCCGCAACTTCAGGGGGCTCGGACTGAAGCTTTCTTT
len: 13; j_gene: TRBJ2-7; abundance: few; v_gene: TRBV6-6; d_gene: -; CDR3aa: CASSYLGSYEQYF; CDR3nt: TGTGCCAGCAGTTACCTTGGCTCCTACGAGCAGTACTTC
len: 16; j_gene: TRBJ1-5; abundance: few; v_gene: TRBV12-3/TRBV12-4; d_gene: -; CDR3aa: CASSPYSGALNQPQHF; CDR3nt: TGTGCCAGCAGCCCTTATTCAGGGGCCCTCAATCAGCCCCAGCATTTT